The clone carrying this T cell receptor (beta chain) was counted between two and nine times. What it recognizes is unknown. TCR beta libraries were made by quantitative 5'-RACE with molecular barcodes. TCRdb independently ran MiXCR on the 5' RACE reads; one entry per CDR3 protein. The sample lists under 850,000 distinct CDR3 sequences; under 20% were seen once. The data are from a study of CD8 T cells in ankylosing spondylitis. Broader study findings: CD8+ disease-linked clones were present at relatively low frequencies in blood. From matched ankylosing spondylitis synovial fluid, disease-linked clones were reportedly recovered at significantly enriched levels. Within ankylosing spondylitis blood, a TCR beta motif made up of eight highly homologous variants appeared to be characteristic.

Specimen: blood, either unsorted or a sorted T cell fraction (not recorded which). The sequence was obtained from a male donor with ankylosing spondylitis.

The CDR3 is CATSGTTGIQPQHF. The CDR3 DNA follows: TGTGCCACCAGCGGCACCACGGGAATTCAGCCCCAGCATTTT. The rearrangement links TRBV15 to TRBJ1-5; the D is unclear. The CDR3 sequence is 14 residues long. Trimming pared 5 bases from V and 6 bases from J, leaving 14 bases between. Per germline, CDR1 LNHNV and CDR2 YYDKDF (reference sequence).